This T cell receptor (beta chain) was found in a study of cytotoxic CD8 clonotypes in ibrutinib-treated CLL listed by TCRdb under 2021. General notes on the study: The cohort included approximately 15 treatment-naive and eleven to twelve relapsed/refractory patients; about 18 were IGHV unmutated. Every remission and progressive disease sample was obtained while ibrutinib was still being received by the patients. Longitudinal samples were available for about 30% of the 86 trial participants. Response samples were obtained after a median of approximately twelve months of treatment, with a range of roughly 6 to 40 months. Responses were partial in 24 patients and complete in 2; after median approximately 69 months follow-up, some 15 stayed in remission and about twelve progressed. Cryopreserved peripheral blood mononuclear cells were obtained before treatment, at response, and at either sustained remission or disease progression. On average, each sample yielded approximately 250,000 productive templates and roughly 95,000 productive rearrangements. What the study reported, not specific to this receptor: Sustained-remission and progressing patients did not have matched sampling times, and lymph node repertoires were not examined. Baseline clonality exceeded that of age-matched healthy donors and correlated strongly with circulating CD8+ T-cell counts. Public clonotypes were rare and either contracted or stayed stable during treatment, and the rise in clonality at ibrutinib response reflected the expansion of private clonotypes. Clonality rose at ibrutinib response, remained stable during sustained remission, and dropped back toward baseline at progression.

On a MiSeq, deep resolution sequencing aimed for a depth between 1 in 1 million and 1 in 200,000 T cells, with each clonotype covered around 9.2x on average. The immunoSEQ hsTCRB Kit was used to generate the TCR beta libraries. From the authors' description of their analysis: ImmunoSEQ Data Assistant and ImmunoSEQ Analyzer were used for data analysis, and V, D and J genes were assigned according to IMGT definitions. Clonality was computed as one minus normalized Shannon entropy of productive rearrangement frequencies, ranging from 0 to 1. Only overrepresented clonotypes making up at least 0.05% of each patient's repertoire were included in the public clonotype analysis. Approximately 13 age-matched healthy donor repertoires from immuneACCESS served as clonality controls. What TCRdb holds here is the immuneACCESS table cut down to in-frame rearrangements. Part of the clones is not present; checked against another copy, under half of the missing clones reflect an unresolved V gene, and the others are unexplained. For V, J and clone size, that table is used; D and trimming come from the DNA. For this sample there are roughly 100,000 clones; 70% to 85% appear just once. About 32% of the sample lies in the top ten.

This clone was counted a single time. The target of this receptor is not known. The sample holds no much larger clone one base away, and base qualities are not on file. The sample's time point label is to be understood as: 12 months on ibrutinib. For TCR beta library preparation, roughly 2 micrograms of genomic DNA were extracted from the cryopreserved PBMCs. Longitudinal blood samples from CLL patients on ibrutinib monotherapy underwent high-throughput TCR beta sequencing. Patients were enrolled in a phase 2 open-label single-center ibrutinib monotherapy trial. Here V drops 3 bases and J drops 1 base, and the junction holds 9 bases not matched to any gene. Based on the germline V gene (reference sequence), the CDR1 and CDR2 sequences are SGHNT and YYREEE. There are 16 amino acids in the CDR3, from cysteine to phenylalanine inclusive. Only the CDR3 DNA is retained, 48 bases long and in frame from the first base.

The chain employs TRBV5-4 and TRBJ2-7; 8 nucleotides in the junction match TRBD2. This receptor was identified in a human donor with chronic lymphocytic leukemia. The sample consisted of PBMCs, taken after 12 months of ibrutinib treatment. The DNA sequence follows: TGTGCCAGCAGCTCGGTAGCGGGGTTAGGATCCTACGAGCAGTACTTC. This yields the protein CASSSVAGLGSYEQYF.